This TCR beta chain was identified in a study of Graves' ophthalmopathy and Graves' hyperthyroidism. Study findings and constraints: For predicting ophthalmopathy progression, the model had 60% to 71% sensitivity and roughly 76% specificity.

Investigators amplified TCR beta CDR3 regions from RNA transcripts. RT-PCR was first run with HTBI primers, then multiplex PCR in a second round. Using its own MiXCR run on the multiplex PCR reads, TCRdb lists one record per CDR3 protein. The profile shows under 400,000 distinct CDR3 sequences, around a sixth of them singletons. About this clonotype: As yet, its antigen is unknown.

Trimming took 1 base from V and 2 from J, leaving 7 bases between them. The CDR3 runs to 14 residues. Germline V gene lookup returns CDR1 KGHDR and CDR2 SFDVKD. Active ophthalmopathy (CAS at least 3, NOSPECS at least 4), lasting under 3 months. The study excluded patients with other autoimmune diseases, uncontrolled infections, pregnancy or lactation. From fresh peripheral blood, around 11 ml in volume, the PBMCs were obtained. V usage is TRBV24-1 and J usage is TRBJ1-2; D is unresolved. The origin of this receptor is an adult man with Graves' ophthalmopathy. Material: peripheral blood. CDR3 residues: CATSDLWQNYGYTF. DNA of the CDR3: TGTGCCACCAGTGATTTATGGCAGAACTATGGCTACACCTTC.